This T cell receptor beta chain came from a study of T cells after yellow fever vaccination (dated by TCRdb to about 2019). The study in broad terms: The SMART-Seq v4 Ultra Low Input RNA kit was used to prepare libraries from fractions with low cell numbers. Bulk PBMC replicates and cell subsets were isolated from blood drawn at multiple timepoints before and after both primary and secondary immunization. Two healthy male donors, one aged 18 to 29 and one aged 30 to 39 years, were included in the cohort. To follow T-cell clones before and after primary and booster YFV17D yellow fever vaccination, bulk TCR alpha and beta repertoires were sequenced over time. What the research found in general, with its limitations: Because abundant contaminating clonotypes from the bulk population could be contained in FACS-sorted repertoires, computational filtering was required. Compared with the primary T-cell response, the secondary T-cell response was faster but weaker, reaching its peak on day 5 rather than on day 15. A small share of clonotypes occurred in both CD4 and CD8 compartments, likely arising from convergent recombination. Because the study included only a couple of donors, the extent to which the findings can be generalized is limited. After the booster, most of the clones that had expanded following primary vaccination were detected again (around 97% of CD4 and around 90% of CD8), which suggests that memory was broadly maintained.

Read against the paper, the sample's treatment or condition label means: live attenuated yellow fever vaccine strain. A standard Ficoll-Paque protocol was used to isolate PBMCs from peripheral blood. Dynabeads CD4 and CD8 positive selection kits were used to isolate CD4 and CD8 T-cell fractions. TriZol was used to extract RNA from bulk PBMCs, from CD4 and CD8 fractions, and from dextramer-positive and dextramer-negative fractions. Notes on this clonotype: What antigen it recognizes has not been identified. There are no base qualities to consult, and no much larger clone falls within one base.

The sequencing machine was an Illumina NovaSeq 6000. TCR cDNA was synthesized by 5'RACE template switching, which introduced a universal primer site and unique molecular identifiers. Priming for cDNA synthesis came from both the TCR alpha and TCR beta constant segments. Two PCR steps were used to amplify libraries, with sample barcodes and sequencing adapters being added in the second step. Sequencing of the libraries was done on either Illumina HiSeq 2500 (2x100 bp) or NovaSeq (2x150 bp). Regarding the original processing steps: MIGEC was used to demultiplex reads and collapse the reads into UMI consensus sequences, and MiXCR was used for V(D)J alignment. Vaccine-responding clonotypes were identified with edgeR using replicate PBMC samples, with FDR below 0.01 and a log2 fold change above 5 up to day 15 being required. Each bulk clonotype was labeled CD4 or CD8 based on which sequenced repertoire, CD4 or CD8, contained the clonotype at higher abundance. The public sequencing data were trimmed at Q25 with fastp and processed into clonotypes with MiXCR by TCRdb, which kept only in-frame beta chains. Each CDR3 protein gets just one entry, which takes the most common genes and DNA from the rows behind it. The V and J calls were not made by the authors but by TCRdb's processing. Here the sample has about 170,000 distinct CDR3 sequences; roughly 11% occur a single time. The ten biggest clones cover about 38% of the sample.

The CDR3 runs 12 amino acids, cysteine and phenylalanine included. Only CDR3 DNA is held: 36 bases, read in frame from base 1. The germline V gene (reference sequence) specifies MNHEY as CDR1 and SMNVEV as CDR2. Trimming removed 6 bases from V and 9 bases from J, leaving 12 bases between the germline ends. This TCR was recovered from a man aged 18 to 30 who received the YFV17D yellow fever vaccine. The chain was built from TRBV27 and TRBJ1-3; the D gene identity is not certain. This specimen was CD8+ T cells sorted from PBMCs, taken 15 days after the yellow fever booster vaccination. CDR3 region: CASSSGFGTIYF. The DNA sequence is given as TGTGCCAGCAGCTCGGGGTTTGGCACCATATATTTT.